One sample yielded the 23 T cell receptor beta chains listed below, sequenced in a study of T cell responses to AZD1222 COVID-19 vaccine (dated by TCRdb to about 2021). The sample's time point label, decoded: baseline before first vaccination. Receptors were amplified or captured by the immunoSEQ multiplex PCR assay. Held by TCRdb, this immuneACCESS table contains in-frame sequences only and omits some clones. Under half of the omission traces to an unresolved V gene where checked; the cause of the rest is unknown. The sample table lists over 75,000 clones, 90% of them with a count of one. Clones ranked in the top ten supply around 3% of the sample. The sequencing used peripheral blood, collected on day 0 of AZD1222 vaccination. These receptors all stem from an adult in good health.

The chain employs TRBV7-3 and TRBJ2-7; perhaps D is TRBD1 or TRBD2 (7 bases each). Germline V CDR1 and CDR2: SGHTA, FQGTGA. CDR3 length: 15 amino acids. V shed 2 bases and J shed 3 bases, with 14 bases lying between them. CDR3 in amino acids: CASSLSGGAFYEQYF. The CDR3 nucleotides are TGTGCCAGCAGCTTATCAGGGGGGGCGTTCTACGAGCAGTACTTC. The variable domain in full, completed from reference TRBV7-3 and TRBJ2-7, reads GAGVSQTPSNKVTEKGKYVELRCDPISGHTALYWYRQSLGQGPEFLIYFQGTGAADDSGLPNDRFFAVRPEGSVSTLKIQRTERGDSAVYLCASSLSGGAFYEQYFGPGTRLTVT.

V and J are TRBV27 and TRBJ2-7; D is unclear. This CDR3 region has 15 residues. CDR1 is MNHEY and CDR2 is SMNVEV in the germline V gene (reference sequence). Deletions cut 5 bases from V and 3 bases from J, with 17 bases between. The CDR3 DNA follows: TGTGCCAGCAGTCCCCTCCCGTTAGATTTCTACGAGCAGTACTTC. This sequence encodes CASSPLPLDFYEQYF.

The chain uses TRBV27 and TRBJ1-3, with 7 bases identical to TRBD1. The CDR3 has 15 residues. After removal of 6 bases from V and 2 bases from J, the junction contained 7 bases not matched to a gene. CDR1 MNHEY and CDR2 SMNVEV come from the germline V gene (reference sequence). The CDR3 region is CASRRTGDAGNTIYF. The DNA of the CDR3 is TGTGCCAGCAGGAGGACAGGAGACGCTGGAAACACCATATATTTT.

DNA of the CDR3: TGTGCCAGCAGCCCCCCTCCCGGGACTAGGGCCTACAATGAGCAGTTCTTC. Its translation is CASSPPPGTRAYNEQFF. The chain couples TRBV5-6 to TRBJ2-1; 8 nucleotides agree with TRBD2. The CDR3 consists of 17 residues. V shed 4 bases and J 2 bases; nucleotides not matched to a gene: 11. Germline CDR1 reads SGHDT; CDR2 reads YYEEEE.

The chain joins TRBV9 to TRBJ2-7; no firm D call. The CDR3 is 13 amino acids. Germline V gene lookup returns CDR1 SGDLS and CDR2 YYNGEE. Trimming removed 0 bases at V and 2 bases at J, with 6 bases between. CDR3 in DNA: TGTGCCAGCAGCGTAGGCGTGACCTACGAGCAGTACTTC. Its translation: CASSVGVTYEQYF.

The chain recombines TRBV6-4 with TRBJ2-7, with no clear D. The CDR3 runs to 17 residues. Germline V CDR1 and CDR2: MRHNA, SNTAGT. The V and J ends lost 4 bases and 0 bases respectively, with 19 bases between them. CDR3 region: CASSGGTRLRTSYEQYF. CDR3 coding DNA: TGTGCCAGCAGTGGGGGAACAAGACTGCGAACCTCCTACGAGCAGTACTTC.

The chain uses TRBV5-1 and TRBJ1-4, with a weak D call TRBD1 (6 bases). Between the trimmed V and J ends, which lost 1 base and 8 bases, there was a span of 9 bases. The CDR3 has 13 residues. Germline V gives CDR1 SGHRS, CDR2 YFSETQ. The CDR3 region is CASSLRRGEKLFF. The CDR3 DNA reads as TGCGCCAGCAGCTTGAGGAGGGGGGAAAAACTGTTTTTT. The full variable domain, with the rest looked up from reference TRBV5-1 and TRBJ1-4, is KAGVTQTPRYLIKTRGQQVTLSCSPISGHRSVSWYQQTPGQGLQFLFEYFSETQRNKGNFPGRFSGRQFSNSRSEMNVSTLELGDSALYLCASSLRRGEKLFFGSGTQLSVL.

This sequence joins TRBV6-5 and TRBJ2-7; D is possibly TRBD2 (6 bases). Trimming left V 6 bases short and J 5 bases short, with 17 bases between. The germline V gene has CDR1 MNHEY and CDR2 SVGAGI. The CDR3 length is 14 residues. The CDR3 nucleotides read TGTGCCAGCAGGGCCGCGGGGCTTCGCGACGAGCAGTACTTC. Translating it yields CASRAAGLRDEQYF.

The rearrangement links TRBV5-1 to TRBJ1-4; the match to TRBD1 covers 8 bases. The germline gives CDR1 SGHRS, CDR2 YFSETQ. This CDR3 spans 13 amino acids. The J segment lost 5 bases and the V segment lost 4 bases, leaving 1 base of the junction unmatched. The CDR3 protein is CASSRQGNEKLFF. Written as DNA, the CDR3 is TGCGCCAGCAGCCGACAGGGGAATGAAAAACTGTTTTTT.

The rearrangement links TRBV6-6 to TRBJ1-3; D is undetermined. The CDR3 is 16 residues long. Trimming took off 6 bases at V and 3 bases at J, with 18 bases between the two ends. Germline lookup yields CDR1 MNHNY and CDR2 SVGAGI (reference sequence). The CDR3: CASSRNRQLHGNTIYF. The CDR3 nucleotides are TGTGCCAGCAGCAGAAATAGGCAGTTACATGGAAACACCATATATTTT.

V and J are TRBV7-3 and TRBJ2-1; perhaps TRBD1 as D (6 bases). CDR3 size: 13 residues. Deletions cut 5 bases from V and 6 bases from J, with 11 bases between. CDR1 is SGHTA, CDR2 FQGTGA, per germline. The CDR3 DNA follows: TGTGCCAGCAGCCTGGGACACCCCAATGAGCAGTTCTTC. Translated, it gives CASSLGHPNEQFF.

The chain has TRBV5-4 and TRBJ1-5, with D unclear. Per germline, CDR1 SGHNT and CDR2 YYREEE (reference sequence). Trimming cost V 0 bases and J 0 bases, with 1 base left between them. The CDR3 extends over 13 amino acids. DNA for the CDR3: TGTGCCAGCAGCTTGGGTAGCAATCAGCCCCAGCATTTT. Translation gives CASSLGSNQPQHF. Full variable domain (remainder filled in from reference TRBV5-4 and TRBJ1-5): ETGVTQSPTHLIKTRGQQVTLRCSSQSGHNTVSWYQQALGQGPQFIFQYYREEENGRGNFPPRFSGLQFPNYSSELNVNALELDDSALYLCASSLGSNQPQHFGDGTRLSIL.

This clone was picked up a small number of times. The chain links TRBV30 to TRBJ2-1; D is uncertain. Looked up from germline, CDR1 is GTSNPN and CDR2 is SVGIG (reference sequence). This CDR3 has 11 residues. V lost 1 base, J lost 10 bases, and 8 bases lay in between. The CDR3 loop reads CAWSGSHEQFF. Written as DNA, the CDR3 is TGTGCCTGGAGTGGCTCTCACGAGCAGTTCTTC.

This rearrangement joins TRBV28 to TRBJ1-2, with TRBD1 as a possible D gene (5 bases). Germline V CDR1 and CDR2: MDHEN, SYDVKM. CDR3 length: 17 amino acids. Trimming took 5 bases from V and 5 from J, leaving 24 bases between them. CDR3 nucleotides: TGTGCCAGCAGTGCACTCTTGGACGGTCGGGGGAATTATGGCTACACCTTC. This codes for CASSALLDGRGNYGYTF.

This clone was picked up a small number of times. The genes are TRBV3-1 (or the pseudogene TRBV3-2) and TRBJ2-1; unclear D gene. Germline loops: CDR1 LGHDT, CDR2 YNNKEL (reference sequence). This CDR3 region has 17 residues. V shed 2 bases and J shed 4 bases, with 18 bases lying between them. In DNA, the CDR3 is TGTGCCAGCAGCCAACGTTCTCGAAGCTTGTCTTACAATGAGCAGTTCTTC. It specifies CASSQRSRSLSYNEQFF.

The V and J genes are TRBV15 and TRBJ1-5, with D maybe TRBD1 (5 bases). Germline CDR1 reads LNHNV; CDR2 reads YYDKDF (reference sequence). Trimming left V 6 bases short and J 6 bases short, with 12 bases between. The CDR3 spans 13 residues. The CDR3: CATSVSGIQPQHF. In nucleotides, the CDR3 is TGTGCCACCAGTGTTTCAGGGATTCAGCCCCAGCATTTT. Looking up the rest from reference TRBV15 and TRBJ1-5 gives the full variable domain: DAMVIQNPRYQVTQFGKPVTLSCSQTLNHNVMYWYQQKSSQAPKLLFHYYDKDFNNEADTPDNFQSRRPNTSFCFLDIRSPGLGDTAMYLCATSVSGIQPQHFGDGTRLSIL.

The chain uses TRBV18 and TRBJ2-2; TRBD1 might be the D (5 bases). Trimming took off 4 bases at V and 6 bases at J, with 18 bases between the two ends. CDR3 size: 16 residues. Germline V gives CDR1 KGHSH, CDR2 LQKENI. The CDR3 here is CASSRLQGNTPGELFF. The CDR3 DNA follows: TGTGCCAGCTCACGACTCCAGGGTAACACTCCCGGGGAGCTGTTTTTT.

J is TRBJ1-2 and V is TRBV19; 8 bases fit TRBD1. The length of the CDR3 is 16 residues. The V and J ends lost 4 bases and 3 bases, in that order; junction bases with no gene match: 10. CDR1 LNHDA and CDR2 SQIVND come from the germline V gene (reference sequence). DNA of the CDR3: TGTGCCAGTAGTAATGTTCCTGGACAGGGAGACTATGGCTACACCTTC. Protein product: CASSNVPGQGDYGYTF.

The V call is TRBV27, the J call TRBJ2-2; the D gene is possibly TRBD2 (7 bases). Trimming shortened V by 6 bases and J by 1 base, and 18 bases separated the two germline ends. The CDR3 is made up of 17 amino acids. Germline CDR1 and CDR2: MNHEY and SMNVEV (reference sequence). CDR3 coding DNA: TGTGCCAGCAGATTAAATGGGGGCGGGGGGAACACCGGGGAGCTGTTTTTT. Translated: CASRLNGGGGNTGELFF.

The V call is TRBV12-5, the J call TRBJ1-3, with 8 nucleotides matching TRBD1. The CDR3 consists of 14 residues. The germline gives CDR1 LGHNT, CDR2 FRNRAP. V was pared by 5 bases and J by 4 bases, with 4 bases of the junction left unmatched. CDR3 protein: CASGTTGVGNTIYF. The DNA for the CDR3 is TGTGCTAGTGGTACGACAGGGGTAGGAAACACCATATATTTT.

The CDR3 loop reads CASRQGVANQPQHF. The CDR3 bases are TGTGCCAGCAGACAGGGGGTGGCGAATCAGCCCCAGCATTTT. The genes are TRBV6-5 and TRBJ1-5, with TRBD1 matching 8 bases. V gave up 6 bases and J gave up 4 bases; unmatched junction bases: 5. Germline values: CDR1 MNHEY, CDR2 SVGAGI. The CDR3 consists of 14 residues.

The chain couples TRBV3-1 (or the pseudogene TRBV3-2) to TRBJ2-3, with D possibly matching TRBD1 (5 bases). V was trimmed by 2 bases and J by 0 bases, leaving 9 bases between them. This CDR3 spans 15 amino acids. Germline V gene data show CDR1 as LGHDT and CDR2 as YNNKEL (reference sequence). The CDR3 DNA is TGTGCCAGCAGCCAATTGCAGGGAAGCACAGATACGCAGTATTTT. This gives the protein CASSQLQGSTDTQYF.

This chain uses TRBV10-3 with TRBJ1-2, with 9 bases lining up with TRBD1. The V segment lost 10 bases and the J segment 6 bases; nucleotides outside the gene matches: 9. The CDR3 runs 13 residues. The germline gives CDR1 ENHRY, CDR2 SYGVKD. CDR3 sequence (DNA): TGTGCCACCTGGACGGGACAGGGTAATGGCTACACCTTC. Its protein is CATWTGQGNGYTF.